What follows are 9 T cell receptor beta chains derived from one specimen sequenced in a study of Graves' ophthalmopathy and Graves' hyperthyroidism. Amplification of TCR beta CDR3 regions used RNA transcripts. HTBI primers were used in a first-round RT-PCR, which preceded a second-round multiplex PCR. TCRdb independently ran MiXCR on the multiplex PCR reads; one entry per CDR3 protein. Of hundreds of thousands of distinct CDR3 sequences in the sample, over 40% were seen once. Specimen: peripheral blood. All receptors derive from an adult man with Graves' ophthalmopathy.

This clonotype was recorded many times. The chain carries TRBV29-1 and TRBJ2-7; D possibly corresponds to TRBD1 (5 bases). The V end lost 6 bases, the J end lost 0 bases, and 9 bases lay between the germline ends. There are 12 residues in the CDR3. Germline V gene lookup returns CDR1 SQVTM and CDR2 ANQGSEA. Here the CDR3 DNA reads TGCAGCGTCAGGACATACTCCTACGAGCAGTACTTC. It specifies CSVRTYSYEQYF.

A few counts support this clonotype. V and J are TRBV24-1 and TRBJ2-3; D not resolved. CDR3 length: 13 residues. Between the trimmed V and J ends, which lost 4 bases and 6 bases, there was a span of 10 bases. Looked up from germline, CDR1 is KGHDR and CDR2 is SFDVKD. The CDR3 here is CATSEKGSDTQYF. The CDR3 DNA is TGTGCCACCAGTGAAAAGGGATCGGATACGCAGTATTTT.

In its sample, this clonotype was seen many times. The V call is TRBV9, the J call TRBJ2-5, with a weak D call TRBD2 (6 bases). Per germline, CDR1 SGDLS and CDR2 YYNGEE. The V end was cut by 2 bases, the J end by 5 bases, with 28 bases between. The CDR3 is 19 residues long. CDR3 residues: CASSVGSRGRGPAVETQYF. The DNA of the CDR3 is TGTGCCAGCAGCGTGGGTAGCCGGGGGAGAGGCCCAGCGGTGGAGACCCAGTACTTC.

The gene calls are TRBV10-3 and TRBJ2-5; perhaps D is TRBD1 or TRBD2 (5 bases each). V lost 10 bases and J 2 bases, leaving 17 bases between the germline ends. CDR3 length: 14 amino acids. The germline V gene encodes CDR1 ENHRY and CDR2 SYGVKD. The CDR3 sequence: CATLRGTIQETQYF. The CDR3 nucleotides read TGTGCCACTCTGAGGGGCACTATTCAAGAGACCCAGTACTTC.

V and J are TRBV25-1 and TRBJ1-1; a possible D gene is TRBD1 (5 bases). V lost 6 bases, J lost 0 bases, and 14 bases lay in between. Germline V gene sequence: CDR1 MGHDK, CDR2 SYGVNS. The CDR3 contains 15 residues. CDR3 amino acids: CASRQTAGMNTEAFF. DNA for the CDR3: TGTGCCAGCAGACAGACAGCGGGAATGAACACTGAAGCTTTCTTT.

This clonotype was seen a few times. The chain combines TRBV20-1 with TRBJ2-5; 10 bases are a match to TRBD2. The CDR3 is 15 amino acids. Germline V lookup: CDR1 DFQATT, CDR2 SNEGSKA (reference sequence). Trimming took 3 bases from V and 10 from J; bases not matched to a gene: 14. CDR3 sequence: CSARKRTSGTQDQYF. The CDR3 nucleotides are TGCAGTGCTAGGAAAAGGACTAGCGGAACCCAGGACCAGTACTTC.

This clonotype was found many times. CDR3 bases: TGTGCCAGCAGAAAGGGACAGCTCAGCAATCAGCCCCAGCATTTT. It encodes CASRKGQLSNQPQHF. The chain joins TRBV6-5 to TRBJ1-5, with TRBD1 identical over 7 bases. After removal of 6 bases from V and 1 base from J, the junction contained 6 bases not matched to a gene. Per the germline V gene, CDR1 is MNHEY and CDR2 is SVGAGI. The CDR3 runs to 15 residues.

This clonotype was seen many times. The chain carries TRBV7-8 and TRBJ1-1; 9 nucleotides line up with TRBD1. Trimming removed 5 bases from V and 6 bases from J; junction bases left unmatched: 13. The CDR3 sequence is 16 residues long. CDR1 is SGHVS and CDR2 is FQNEAQ in the germline V gene. CDR3 DNA: TGTGCCAGCAGCCATCCCTTACAGGGGGCCTCAGCTGAAGCTTTCTTT. It yields the protein CASSHPLQGASAEAFF.

This clonotype was counted ten times or more. This sequence joins TRBV19 and TRBJ1-1, with D perhaps TRBD1 (5 bases). Trimming took 10 bases from V and 6 from J, leaving 15 bases between them. CDR1 and CDR2 (germline): LNHDA, SQIVND (reference sequence). The CDR3 length is 12 residues. The CDR3 reads CATTLGGAEAFF. The DNA for the CDR3 is TGTGCCACCACTCTGGGGGGGGCTGAAGCTTTCTTT.